The clone carrying this T cell receptor beta chain has only a few counts. V was cut by 3 bases and J by 5 bases, with 14 bases left in between. The CDR3 extends over 15 amino acids. Per germline, CDR1 MNHEY and CDR2 SVGAGI. Assay: immunoSEQ multiplex PCR; the TCRdb copy retains only in-frame clones and omits some. The data contain some 18,000 clones, around 80% of them singletons. This entry comes from a study of graft-versus-host responses after intestinal transplantation. Sequenced here: PBMCs, sampled 14 days after transplant. The sequence was obtained from a human patient who received an intestinal transplant, so some T cells may come from the graft donor. The rearrangement links TRBV6-5 to TRBJ2-1; D perhaps matches TRBD2 (5 bases). This CDR3 is CASSYGRSGNNEQFF. In nucleotides, the CDR3 is TGTGCCAGCAGTTATGGCAGGTCGGGGAACAATGAGCAGTTCTTC.